Below are 8 T cell receptor beta chains sequenced from a single sample in a study of T cells in localized non-small cell lung cancer. Sequenced by immunoSEQ multiplex PCR; TCRdb stores in-frame clones only, minus some. The table shows some 27,000 clones, with 88% occurring only once. The sequences come from peripheral blood, collected before any cancer treatment. The source is a female donor aged 60 or older with stage III squamous cell lung carcinoma.

The rearrangement links TRBV5-8 to TRBJ1-2; TRBD1 is a possible D gene (6 bases). V lost 2 bases to trimming and J lost 7 bases, with 12 bases between them. Germline V gene sequence: CDR1 SGHTS, CDR2 YDEGEE. The CDR3 has 13 residues. The CDR3: CASSLTGARGYTF. The CDR3 DNA sequence: TGTGCCAGCAGCTTAACGGGGGCTCGTGGCTACACCTTC.

The V and J genes are TRBV4-3 and TRBJ1-2; 10 bases are a match to TRBD1. Germline lookup yields CDR1 LGHNA and CDR2 YSLEER. After removal of 0 bases from V and 8 bases from J, the junction contained 9 bases not matched to a gene. CDR3 length equals 16 residues. The CDR3 spells CASSQETTGGGGGYTF. Here the CDR3 DNA reads TGCGCCAGCAGCCAAGAAACGACAGGGGGCGGAGGGGGCTACACCTTC.

The chain links TRBV6-5 to TRBJ2-7; perhaps TRBD2 as D (5 bases). V was clipped by 5 bases and J by 0 bases, with 11 bases between them. This CDR3 region has 14 residues. Germline loops: CDR1 MNHEY, CDR2 SVGAGI. The CDR3: CASSGRDRSYEQYF. In DNA form, the CDR3 reads TGTGCCAGCAGTGGCCGGGATCGCTCCTACGAGCAGTACTTC.

This chain connects TRBV4-2 to TRBJ2-3, with 8 bases matching TRBD2. V lost 1 base to trimming and J lost 0 bases; unmatched junction nucleotides: 3. Germline V gene sequence: CDR1 LGHNA, CDR2 YNFKEQ. The CDR3 is 16 residues long. CDR3 sequence: CASSQGPSGSTDTQYF. CDR3 nucleotide sequence: TGTGCCAGCAGCCAAGGTCCTAGCGGGAGCACAGATACGCAGTATTTT.

This chain links TRBV15 with TRBJ2-7; D is perhaps TRBD2 (6 bases). Germline values: CDR1 LNHNV, CDR2 YYDKDF (reference sequence). CDR3 size: 14 residues. Trimming removed 6 bases at V and 0 bases at J, with 12 bases between. Written as DNA, the CDR3 is TGTGCCACCAGGGGGGACTTCAGCTCCTACGAGCAGTACTTC. It yields the protein CATRGDFSSYEQYF.

J is TRBJ2-2 and V is TRBV9, with 7 bases matching TRBD1. With 3 bases clipped from V and 5 bases from J, the junction kept 7 bases outside the gene matches. CDR3 length equals 15 residues. The germline V gene has CDR1 SGDLS and CDR2 YYNGEE. The CDR3 here is CASSATGLGTGELFF. The DNA of the CDR3 is TGTGCCAGCAGCGCGACAGGGCTGGGGACCGGGGAGCTGTTTTTT. Complete variable domain (other parts from reference TRBV9 and TRBJ2-2): DSGVTQTPKHLITATGQRVTLRCSPRSGDLSVYWYQQSLDQGLQFLIQYYNGEERAKGNILERFSAQQFPDLHSELNLSSLELGDSALYFCASSATGLGTGELFFGEGSRLTVL.

The chain links TRBV2 to TRBJ1-2, with D possibly being TRBD1 (5 bases). Germline V lookup: CDR1 SNHLY, CDR2 FYNNEI. The CDR3 loop spans 12 amino acids. Trimming stripped 4 bases from V and 8 bases from J, with 11 bases between. The DNA of the CDR3 is TGTGCCAGCAGTGCGGGGGAGGGCGGCTACACCTTC. Protein sequence: CASSAGEGGYTF. The full variable domain, its missing parts supplied by reference TRBV2 and TRBJ1-2, is EPEVTQTPSHQVTQMGQEVILRCVPISNHLYFYWYRQILGQKVEFLVSFYNNEISEKSEIFDDQFSVERPDGSNFTLKIRSTKLEDSAMYFCASSAGEGGYTFGSGTRLTVV.

This clone has a single count. The V gene is TRBV11-3, the J gene TRBJ2-1, with 10 bases lining up with TRBD1. Per germline, CDR1 SGHNT and CDR2 YENEEA. The CDR3 is made up of 15 amino acids. V shed 5 bases and J 3 bases; nucleotides not matched to a gene: 4. CDR3 region: CASSLGQGDYNEQFF. The CDR3 region has the DNA TGTGCCAGCAGCCTTGGACAGGGGGACTACAATGAGCAGTTCTTC.